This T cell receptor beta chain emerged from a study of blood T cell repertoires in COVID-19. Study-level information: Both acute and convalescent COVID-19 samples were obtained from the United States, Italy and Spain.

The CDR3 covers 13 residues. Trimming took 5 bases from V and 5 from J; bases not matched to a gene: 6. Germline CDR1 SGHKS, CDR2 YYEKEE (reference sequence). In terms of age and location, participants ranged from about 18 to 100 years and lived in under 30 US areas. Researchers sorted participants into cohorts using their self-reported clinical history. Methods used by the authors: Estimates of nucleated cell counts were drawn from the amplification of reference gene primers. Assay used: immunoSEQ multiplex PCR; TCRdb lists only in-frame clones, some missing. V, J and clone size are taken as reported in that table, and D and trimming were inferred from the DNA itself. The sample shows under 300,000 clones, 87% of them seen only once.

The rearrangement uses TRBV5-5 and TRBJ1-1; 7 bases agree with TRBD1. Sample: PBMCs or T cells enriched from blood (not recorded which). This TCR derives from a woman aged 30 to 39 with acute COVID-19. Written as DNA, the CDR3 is TGTGCCAGCAGAACAGGGGTGTCGACTGAAGCTTTCTTT. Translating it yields CASRTGVSTEAFF.